This TCR beta chain originates from a study of control samples from healthy donors and cancer patients. V shed 7 bases, J shed 4 bases, and the junction held 4 bases outside the gene matches. The CDR3 totals 13 residues. The repertoire was sequenced with immunoSEQ multiplex PCR; TCRdb's copy has only in-frame clones and lacks some. The table shows about 84,000 clones, with 90% to 95% occurring only once. This clonotype was obtained from a man aged 45-65 years in good health. The V call is TRBV12-3 or TRBV12-4, the J call TRBJ1-1; 9 nucleotides agree with TRBD1. The specimen was blood. The CDR3 spells CASTPDRGTEAFF. The CDR3 region has the DNA TGTGCCAGCACTCCGGACAGGGGCACTGAAGCTTTCTTT.